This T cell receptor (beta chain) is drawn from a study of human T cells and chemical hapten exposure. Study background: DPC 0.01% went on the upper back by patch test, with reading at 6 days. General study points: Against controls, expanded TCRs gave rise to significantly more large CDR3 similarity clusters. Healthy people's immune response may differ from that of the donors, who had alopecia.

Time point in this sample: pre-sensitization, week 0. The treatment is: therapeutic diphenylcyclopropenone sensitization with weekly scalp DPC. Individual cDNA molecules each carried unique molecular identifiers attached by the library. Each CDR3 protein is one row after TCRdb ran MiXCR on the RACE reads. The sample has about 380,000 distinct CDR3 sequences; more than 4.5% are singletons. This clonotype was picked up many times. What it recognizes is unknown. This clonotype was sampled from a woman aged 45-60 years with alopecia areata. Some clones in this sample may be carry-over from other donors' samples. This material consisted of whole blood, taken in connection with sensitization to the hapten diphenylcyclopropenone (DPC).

The CDR3 sequence is CASSPRGQEAGYTF. In DNA, the CDR3 is TGTGCCAGCAGTCCACGAGGACAGGAGGCTGGCTACACCTTC. The V and J genes are TRBV12-3 or TRBV12-4 and TRBJ1-2; the match to TRBD1 covers 7 bases. Trimming removed 5 bases from V and 7 bases from J; junction bases left unmatched: 10. The CDR3 covers 14 residues.